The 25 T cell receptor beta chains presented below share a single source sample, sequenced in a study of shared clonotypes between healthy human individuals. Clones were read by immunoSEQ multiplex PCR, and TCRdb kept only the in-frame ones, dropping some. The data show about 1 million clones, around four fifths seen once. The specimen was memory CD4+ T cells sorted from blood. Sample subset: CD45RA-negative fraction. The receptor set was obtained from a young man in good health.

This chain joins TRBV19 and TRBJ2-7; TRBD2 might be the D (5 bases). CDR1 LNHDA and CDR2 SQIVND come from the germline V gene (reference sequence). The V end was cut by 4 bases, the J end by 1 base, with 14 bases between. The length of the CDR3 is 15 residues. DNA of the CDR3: TGTGCCAGTAGTACGCTAGCCTCCCTTTCCTACGAGCAGTACTTC. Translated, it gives CASSTLASLSYEQYF.

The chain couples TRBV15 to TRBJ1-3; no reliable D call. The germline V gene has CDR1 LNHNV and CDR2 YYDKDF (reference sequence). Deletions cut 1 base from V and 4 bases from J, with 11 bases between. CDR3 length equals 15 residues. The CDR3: CATSRGGTGGNTIYF. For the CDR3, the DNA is TGTGCCACCAGCAGAGGAGGTACGGGCGGAAACACCATATATTTT. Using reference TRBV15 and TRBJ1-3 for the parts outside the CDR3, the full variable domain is DAMVIQNPRYQVTQFGKPVTLSCSQTLNHNVMYWYQQKSSQAPKLLFHYYDKDFNNEADTPDNFQSRRPNTSFCFLDIRSPGLGDTAMYLCATSRGGTGGNTIYFGEGSWLTVV.

CDR3 DNA: TGTGCCAGCAGCTTAGATCCCCAACCCAATGAGCAGTTCTTC. It translates to CASSLDPQPNEQFF. The J gene is TRBJ2-1, the V gene TRBV11-2; unclear D gene. The V gene's germline CDR1 is SGHAT and CDR2 FQNNGV. Trimming removed 0 bases from V and 6 bases from J, with 9 bases in between. This CDR3 has 14 residues.

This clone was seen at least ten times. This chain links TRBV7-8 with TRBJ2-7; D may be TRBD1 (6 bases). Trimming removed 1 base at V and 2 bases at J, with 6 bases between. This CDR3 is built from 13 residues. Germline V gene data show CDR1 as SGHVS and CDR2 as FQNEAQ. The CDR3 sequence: CASSLDRAYEQYF. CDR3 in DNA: TGTGCCAGCAGCTTAGACAGGGCCTACGAGCAGTACTTC. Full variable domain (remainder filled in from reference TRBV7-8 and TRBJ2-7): GAGVSQSPRYKVAKRGQDVALRCDPISGHVSLFWYQQALGQGPEFLTYFQNEAQLDKSGLPSDRFFAERPEGSVSTLKIQRTQQEDSAVYLCASSLDRAYEQYFGPGTRLTVT.

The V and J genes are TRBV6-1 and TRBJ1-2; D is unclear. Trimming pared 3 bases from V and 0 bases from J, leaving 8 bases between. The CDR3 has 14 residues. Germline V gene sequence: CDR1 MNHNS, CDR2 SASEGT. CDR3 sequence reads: CASSDASPNYGYTF. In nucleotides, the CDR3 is TGTGCCAGCAGTGACGCCAGCCCTAACTATGGCTACACCTTC.

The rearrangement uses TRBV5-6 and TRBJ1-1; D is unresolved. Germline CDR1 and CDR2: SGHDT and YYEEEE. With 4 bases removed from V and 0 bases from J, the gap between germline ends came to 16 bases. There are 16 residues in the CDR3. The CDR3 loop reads CASSRFSGRLNTEAFF. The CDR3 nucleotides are TGTGCCAGCAGCCGTTTTAGCGGCAGATTGAACACTGAAGCTTTCTTT.

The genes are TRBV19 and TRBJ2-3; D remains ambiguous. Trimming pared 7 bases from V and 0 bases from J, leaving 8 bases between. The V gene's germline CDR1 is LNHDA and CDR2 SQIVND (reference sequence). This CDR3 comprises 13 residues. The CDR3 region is CASNGFSTDTQYF. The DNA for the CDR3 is TGTGCCAGTAATGGCTTTAGCACAGATACGCAGTATTTT.

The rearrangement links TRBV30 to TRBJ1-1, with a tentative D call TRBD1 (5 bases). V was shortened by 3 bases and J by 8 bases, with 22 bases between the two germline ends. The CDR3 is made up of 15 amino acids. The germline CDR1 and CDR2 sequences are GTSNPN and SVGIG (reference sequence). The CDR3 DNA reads TGTGCCTGGAGATTTTTTGGGCCAGCCGGGGGAGAAGCTTTCTTT. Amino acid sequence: CAWRFFGPAGGEAFF.

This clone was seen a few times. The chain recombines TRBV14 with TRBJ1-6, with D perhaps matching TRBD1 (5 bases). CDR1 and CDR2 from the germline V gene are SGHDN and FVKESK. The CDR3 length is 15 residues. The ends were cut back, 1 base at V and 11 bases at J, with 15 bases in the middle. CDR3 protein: CASSQVTGRGTPLHF. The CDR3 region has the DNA TGTGCCAGCAGCCAAGTTACGGGGCGCGGGACACCCCTCCACTTT.

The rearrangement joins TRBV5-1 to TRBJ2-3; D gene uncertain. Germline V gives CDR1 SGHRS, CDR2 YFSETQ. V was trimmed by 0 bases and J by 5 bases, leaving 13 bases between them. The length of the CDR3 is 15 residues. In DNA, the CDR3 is TGCGCCAGCAGCTTGGCCGATCATAAAAAAGATACGCAGTATTTT. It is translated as CASSLADHKKDTQYF.

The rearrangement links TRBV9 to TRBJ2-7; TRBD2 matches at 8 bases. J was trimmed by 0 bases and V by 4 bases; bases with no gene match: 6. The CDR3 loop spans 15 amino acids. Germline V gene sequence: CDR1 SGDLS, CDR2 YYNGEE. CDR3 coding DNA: TGTGCCAGCAGCCCTCGGGGGGGGGACTCCTACGAGCAGTACTTC. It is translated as CASSPRGGDSYEQYF.

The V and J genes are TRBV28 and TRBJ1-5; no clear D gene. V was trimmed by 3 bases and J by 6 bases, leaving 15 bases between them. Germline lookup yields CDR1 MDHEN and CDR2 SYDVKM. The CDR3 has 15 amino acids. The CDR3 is CASSLVAGNGQPQHF. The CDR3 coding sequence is TGTGCCAGCAGTTTGGTAGCCGGGAACGGTCAGCCCCAGCATTTT.

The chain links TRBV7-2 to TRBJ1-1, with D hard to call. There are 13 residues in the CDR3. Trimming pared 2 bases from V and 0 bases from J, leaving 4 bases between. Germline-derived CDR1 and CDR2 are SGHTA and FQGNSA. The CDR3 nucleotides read TGTGCCAGCAGCTTAACACTGAACACTGAAGCTTTCTTT. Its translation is CASSLTLNTEAFF.

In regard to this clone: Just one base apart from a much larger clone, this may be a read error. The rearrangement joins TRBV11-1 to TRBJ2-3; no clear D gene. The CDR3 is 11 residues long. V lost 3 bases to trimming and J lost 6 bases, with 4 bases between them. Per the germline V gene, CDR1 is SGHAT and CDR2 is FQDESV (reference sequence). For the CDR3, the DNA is TGTGCCAGCAGCTTTGGGGATACGCAGTATTTT. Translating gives CASSFGDTQYF. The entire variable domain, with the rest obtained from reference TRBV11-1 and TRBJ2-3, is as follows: EAEVAQSPRYKITEKSQAVAFWCDPISGHATLYWYRQILGQGPELLVQFQDESVVDDSQLPKDRFSAERLKGVDSTLKIQPAELGDSAMYLCASSFGDTQYFGPGTRLTVL.

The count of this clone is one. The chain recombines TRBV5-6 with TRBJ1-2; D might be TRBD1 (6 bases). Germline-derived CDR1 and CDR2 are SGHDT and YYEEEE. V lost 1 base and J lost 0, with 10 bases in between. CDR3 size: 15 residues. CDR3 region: CASSLPRQANYGYTF. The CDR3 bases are TGTGCCAGCAGCTTGCCGAGACAGGCTAACTATGGCTACACCTTC.

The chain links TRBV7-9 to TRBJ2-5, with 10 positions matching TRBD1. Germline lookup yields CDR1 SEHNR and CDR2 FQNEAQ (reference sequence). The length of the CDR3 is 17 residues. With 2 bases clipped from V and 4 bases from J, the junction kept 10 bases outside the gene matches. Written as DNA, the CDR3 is TGTGCCAGCAGCTTAATGGGACAGGGGTTGGAGGGAGAGACCCAGTACTTC. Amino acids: CASSLMGQGLEGETQYF.

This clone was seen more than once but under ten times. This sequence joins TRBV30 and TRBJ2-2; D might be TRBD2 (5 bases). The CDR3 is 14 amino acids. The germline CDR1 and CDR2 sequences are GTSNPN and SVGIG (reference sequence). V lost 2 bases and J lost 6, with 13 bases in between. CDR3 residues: CAWSTGVDAGELFF. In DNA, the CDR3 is TGTGCCTGGAGTACCGGGGTAGATGCCGGGGAGCTGTTTTTT.

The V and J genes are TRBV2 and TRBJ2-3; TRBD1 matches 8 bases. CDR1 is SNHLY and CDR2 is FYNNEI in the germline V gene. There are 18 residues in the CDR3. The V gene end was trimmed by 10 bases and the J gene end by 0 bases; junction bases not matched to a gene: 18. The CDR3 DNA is TGTGCCACCAAAACCTTACGACAGGGGTATTCTAGCACAGATACGCAGTATTTT. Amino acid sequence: CATKTLRQGYSSTDTQYF.

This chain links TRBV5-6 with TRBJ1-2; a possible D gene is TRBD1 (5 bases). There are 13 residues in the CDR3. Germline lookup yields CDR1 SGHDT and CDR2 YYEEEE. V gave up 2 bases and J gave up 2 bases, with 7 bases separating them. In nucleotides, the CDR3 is TGTGCCAGCAGCTTCGACAGAAACTATGGCTACACCTTC. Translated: CASSFDRNYGYTF.

The CDR3 DNA reads TGTGCCAGCAGCTTAGCTACAGAATATGGCTACACCTTC. Translated: CASSLATEYGYTF. The rearrangement uses TRBV7-2 and TRBJ1-2; no clear D gene. With 0 bases removed from V and 5 bases from J, the gap between germline ends came to 7 bases. The CDR3 spans 13 residues. Germline CDR1 reads SGHTA; CDR2 reads FQGNSA.

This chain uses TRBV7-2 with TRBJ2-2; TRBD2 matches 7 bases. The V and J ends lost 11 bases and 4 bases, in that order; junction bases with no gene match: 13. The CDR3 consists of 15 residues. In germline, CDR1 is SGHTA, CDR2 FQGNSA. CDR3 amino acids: CAGAGGWRSTGELFF. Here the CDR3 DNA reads TGTGCCGGCGCCGGGGGGTGGCGGAGCACCGGGGAGCTGTTTTTT. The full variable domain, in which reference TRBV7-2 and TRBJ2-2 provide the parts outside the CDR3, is GAGVSQSPSNKVTEKGKDVELRCDPISGHTALYWYRQSLGQGLEFLIYFQGNSAPDKSGLPSDRFSAERTGGSVSTLTIQRTQQEDSAVYLCAGAGGWRSTGELFFGEGSRLTVL.

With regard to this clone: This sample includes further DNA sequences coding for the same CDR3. CDR3 residues: CAWIRQTNTGELFF. The CDR3 DNA reads TGTGCCTGGATAAGGCAGACGAACACCGGGGAGCTGTTTTTT. This chain links TRBV30 with TRBJ2-2; the D is unclear. The V end lost 4 bases, the J end lost 0 bases, and 9 bases lay between the germline ends. Germline V gene sequence: CDR1 GTSNPN, CDR2 SVGIG (reference sequence). CDR3 length equals 14 residues.

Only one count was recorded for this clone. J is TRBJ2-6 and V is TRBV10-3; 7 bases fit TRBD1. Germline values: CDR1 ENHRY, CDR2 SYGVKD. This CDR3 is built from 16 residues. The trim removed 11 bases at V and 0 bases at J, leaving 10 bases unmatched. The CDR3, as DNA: TGTGCCGCAGGGGGTCCAGGCGTCTCTGGGGCCAACGTCCTGACTTTC. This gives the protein CAAGGPGVSGANVLTF.

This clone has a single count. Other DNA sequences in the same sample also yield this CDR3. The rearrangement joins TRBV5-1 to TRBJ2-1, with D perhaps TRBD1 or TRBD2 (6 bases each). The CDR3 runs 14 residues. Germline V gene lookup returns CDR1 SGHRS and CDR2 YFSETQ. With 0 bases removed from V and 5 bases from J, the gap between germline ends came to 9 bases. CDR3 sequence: CASSLGGTNNEQFF. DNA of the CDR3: TGCGCCAGCAGCTTGGGCGGGACAAACAATGAGCAGTTCTTC.

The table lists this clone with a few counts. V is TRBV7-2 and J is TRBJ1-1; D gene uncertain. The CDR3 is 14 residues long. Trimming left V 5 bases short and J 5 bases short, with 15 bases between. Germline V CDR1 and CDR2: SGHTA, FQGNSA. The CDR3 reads CASSRIYGGTEAFF. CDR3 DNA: TGTGCCAGCAGCCGCATTTACGGAGGAACTGAAGCTTTCTTT. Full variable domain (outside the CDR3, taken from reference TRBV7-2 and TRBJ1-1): GAGVSQSPSNKVTEKGKDVELRCDPISGHTALYWYRQSLGQGLEFLIYFQGNSAPDKSGLPSDRFSAERTGGSVSTLTIQRTQQEDSAVYLCASSRIYGGTEAFFGQGTRLTVV.